This TCR beta chain was found in a study of blood T cell repertoires in COVID-19 (dated by TCRdb to the early 2020s). For the study in its entirety: The collaborator samples originated in the United States, Italy and Spain and spanned the acute and convalescent phases of COVID-19. The prospective study material was composed of cDNA or gDNA derived from T cells, B-cell-depleted T cells, or PBMCs. Subjects who had been exposed to COVID-19, were actively infected with it, or had recovered from it provided the deeply sampled blood TCRbeta repertoires that made up the dataset. A freely available public database, intended as a resource for researchers studying the immune response to SARS-CoV-2, is where the repertoires were released. Samples were obtained from the ongoing ImmuneRACE study (first 160 participants) and from about 1,300 subjects provided by 6 global collaborators. A de-identified subject ID, COVID-19 status, age in years and sex were almost always included in the sample metadata. HLA class I and class II types, where available, came from metadata supplied by the sample provider rather than from assay-based typing. General conclusions and limits of the study: The quantity of clinical and demographic metadata differed by source and by participant and was supplied without curation.

Collaborating institutions collected whole blood in K2EDTA tubes following their own protocols. For TCRbeta analysis, collaborators shipped samples in one of three forms: frozen whole blood, isolated PBMCs, or DNA extracted from either of those sample types. The immunoSEQ Assay, a bias-controlled multiplex PCR, was used to amplify TCRbeta CDR3 regions from genomic DNA. On the study's bioinformatics: The number of nucleated cells in each sample was estimated by amplification of reference gene primers within the assay. To quantify the absolute abundance of each unique TCRbeta CDR3 rearrangement, sequence reads were collapsed and filtered. Productive Simpson clonality was computed per sample as the square root of Simpson's diversity index over productive rearrangements. The table was pulled from immuneACCESS by TCRdb, which kept in-frame rearrangements only. Such tables lose some clones; where checked, under half of the loss comes from unresolved V genes, and the rest has no known cause. V and J calls and clone size are copied from that table; D and trimming were computed from the DNA. In all, the sample holds fewer than 65,000 clones, and 70% to 90% of those were seen once. The top ten constitute about 1.2% of the sample.

As concerns this clone: What this receptor recognizes is not known. No much larger clone is present one base from it, and per-base qualities are unavailable.

This clonotype was sampled from a man aged 55 to 70 with acute or convalescent COVID-19. Material: peripheral blood.

The DNA is TGTGCCAGTAGACAGCAAGAGACCCAGTACTTC. This encodes CASRQQETQYF. The chain is made from TRBV12-3 or TRBV12-4 and TRBJ2-5; TRBD1 is perhaps the D gene, given 5 matching bases. V gives up 9 bases and J gives up 2 bases, and the segment between their germline ends measures 7 bases. From its cysteine to its phenylalanine, the CDR3 spans 11 amino acids. Of all the DNA, just the CDR3 is kept, 33 bases in frame from base 1.